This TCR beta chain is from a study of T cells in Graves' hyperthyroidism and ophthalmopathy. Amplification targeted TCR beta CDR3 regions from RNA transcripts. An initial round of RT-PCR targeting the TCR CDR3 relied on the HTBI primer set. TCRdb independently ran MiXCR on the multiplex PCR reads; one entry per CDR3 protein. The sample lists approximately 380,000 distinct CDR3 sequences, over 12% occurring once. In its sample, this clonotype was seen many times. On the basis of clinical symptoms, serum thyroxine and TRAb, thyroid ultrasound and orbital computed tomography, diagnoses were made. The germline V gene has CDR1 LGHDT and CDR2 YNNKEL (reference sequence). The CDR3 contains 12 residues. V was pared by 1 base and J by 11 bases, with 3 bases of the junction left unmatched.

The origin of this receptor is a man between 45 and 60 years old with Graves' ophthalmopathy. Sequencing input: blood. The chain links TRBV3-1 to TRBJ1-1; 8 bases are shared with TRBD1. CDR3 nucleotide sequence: TGTGCCAGCAGCCAAGGCCGGGACAGGGCTTTCTTT. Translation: CASSQGRDRAFF.